A single sample gave rise to the 6 T cell receptor beta chains below, sequenced in a study of CD8 T cells in Susac syndrome. An amount of RNA that ranged from about 0.45 to 1 ug was reverse transcribed with random hexamers. TCRdb independently ran MiXCR on the immunoSEQ multiplex PCR reads; one entry per CDR3 protein. The data contain fewer than 80,000 distinct CDR3 sequences, roughly 94% of them singletons. Sequencing was performed on CD8+ T cells from PBMCs. These TCRs come from a human donor in good health.

The chain carries TRBV27 and TRBJ2-3; TRBD2 agrees at 7 bases. With V trimmed by 1 base and J by 0 bases, 4 bases remained unmatched. The CDR3 is 16 residues long. Germline CDR1 MNHEY, CDR2 SMNVEV (reference sequence). This CDR3 reads CASSLFERGSTDTQYF. The CDR3 DNA reads as TGTGCCAGCAGTTTATTCGAGCGGGGAAGCACAGATACGCAGTATTTT.

The V call is TRBV30, the J call TRBJ2-7; 8 nucleotides match TRBD1. Looked up from germline, CDR1 is GTSNPN and CDR2 is SVGIG (reference sequence). The CDR3 is made up of 12 amino acids. After removal of 3 bases from V and 7 bases from J, the junction contained 5 bases not matched to a gene. The CDR3 nucleotides read TGTGCCTGGAGGGACAGGGCGATGGAGCAGTACTTC. Protein sequence: CAWRDRAMEQYF.

This sequence joins TRBV12-3 or TRBV12-4 and TRBJ2-2; 7 bases line up with TRBD1. The CDR3 spans 17 residues. J lost 1 base, V lost 7 bases, and 12 bases had no gene match. CDR3 coding DNA: TGTGCCAGCAAAAACTTTCTGGGACAGAGGAACACCGGGGAGCTGTTTTTT. It translates to CASKNFLGQRNTGELFF.

This rearrangement joins TRBV6-2 or TRBV6-3 to TRBJ1-2, with D possibly TRBD1 on 6 matching bases. Looked up from germline, CDR1 is MNHEY and CDR2 is SVGEGT. Trimming stripped 6 bases from V and 4 bases from J, with 9 bases between. This CDR3 comprises 12 residues. Written as DNA, the CDR3 is TGTGCCAGCAGCCGGACAGTCTATGGCTACACCTTC. This codes for CASSRTVYGYTF.

This chain connects TRBV4-2 to TRBJ2-1; D not certain. The CDR3 consists of 14 residues. Deletions cut 1 base from V and 6 bases from J, with 10 bases between. Germline V gene data show CDR1 as LGHNA and CDR2 as YNFKEQ. The CDR3: CASSQVGRVNEQFF. The CDR3 DNA is TGTGCCAGCAGCCAAGTAGGACGCGTCAATGAGCAGTTCTTC.

The chain joins TRBV6-7 to TRBJ2-1; TRBD1 matches at 10 bases. TRBV6-7 is reported as an ORF; its role is uncertain. Trimming removed 10 bases from V and 9 bases from J; junction bases left unmatched: 12. The CDR3 sequence is 14 residues long. The CDR3: CATCPRDRGLEQFF. The CDR3 DNA reads as TGTGCCACCTGCCCCCGGGACAGGGGTCTTGAGCAGTTCTTC.